This entry is about one TCR beta chain. No antigen is known for it. The record originates from a study of stem cell transplantation in POMP-related autoinflammatory disease. Turning to the study itself: Hypothesis: faulty thymoproteasomes impair CD8+ T-cell selection, skewing TRB repertoires.

The CDR3 spans 15 residues. The germline V gene encodes CDR1 SGDLS and CDR2 YYNGEE. Trimming took off 4 bases at V and 0 bases at J, with 11 bases between the two ends. TCRdb keeps only in-frame clones here, not all; method: immunoSEQ multiplex PCR. The data show about 1,300 clones, 83% seen once. General study points: Unique TRB V-J gene pairings were limited in number in patients with PRAID.

The chain has TRBV9 and TRBJ2-1; D gene ambiguous. The input for sequencing was CD4+ follicular helper T cells (Tfh) from PBMCs, taken before stem cell transplantation. The sequence was collected from a human donor with POMP-related autoinflammation and immune dysregulation (PRAID). CDR3 amino acids: CASSPERSSYNEQFF. Written as DNA, the CDR3 is TGTGCCAGCAGCCCTGAGAGGAGCTCCTACAATGAGCAGTTCTTC.